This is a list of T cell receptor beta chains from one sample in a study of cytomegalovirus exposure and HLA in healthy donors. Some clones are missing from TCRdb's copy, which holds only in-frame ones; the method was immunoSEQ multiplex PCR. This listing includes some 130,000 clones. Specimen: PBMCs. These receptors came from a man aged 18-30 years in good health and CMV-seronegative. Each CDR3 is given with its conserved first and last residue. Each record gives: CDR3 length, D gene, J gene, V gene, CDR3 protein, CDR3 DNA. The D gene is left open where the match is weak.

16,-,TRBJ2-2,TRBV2,CASSPLGAGVTGELFF,TGTGCCAGCAGTCCCCTGGGGGCGGGGGTCACCGGGGAGCTGTTTTTT
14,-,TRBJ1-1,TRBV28,CASSLGRMNTEAFF,TGTGCCAGCAGTCTGGGGCGGATGAACACTGAAGCTTTCTTT
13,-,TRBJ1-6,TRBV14,CASSQRTDSPLHF,TGTGCCAGCAGCCAAAGGACAGATTCACCCCTCCACTTT
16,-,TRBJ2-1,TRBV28,CASSSYSGSSYNEQFF,TGTGCCAGCAGTTCGTATAGCGGAAGCTCCTACAATGAGCAGTTCTTC
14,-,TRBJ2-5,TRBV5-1,CASSLSTSFETQYF,TGCGCCAGCAGCTTGTCAACTAGCTTCGAGACCCAGTACTTC
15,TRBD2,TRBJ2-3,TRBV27,CASSLLAGETDTQYF,TGTGCCAGCAGTTTATTGGCGGGAGAGACAGATACGCAGTATTTT
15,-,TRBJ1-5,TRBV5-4,CASSNGGGGNQPQHF,TGTGCCAGCAGCAACGGGGGTGGAGGCAATCAGCCCCAGCATTTT
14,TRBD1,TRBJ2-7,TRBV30,CAWSPQGAVGEQYF,TGTGCCTGGAGTCCCCAGGGGGCAGTCGGCGAGCAGTACTTC
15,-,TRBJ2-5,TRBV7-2,CASSLVGSAKETQYF,TGTGCCAGCAGCTTAGTAGGCAGCGCGAAAGAGACCCAGTACTTC
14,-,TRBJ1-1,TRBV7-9,CASRSTGTTSEAFF,TGTGCCAGCAGATCCACCGGGACAACAAGTGAAGCTTTCTTT
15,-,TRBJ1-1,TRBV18,CASSPGVGQDTEAFF,TGTGCCAGCTCACCGGGAGTTGGGCAGGACACTGAAGCTTTCTTT
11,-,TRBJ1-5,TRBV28,CGAGRNQPQHF,TGTGGGGCAGGCCGCAATCAGCCCCAGCATTTT
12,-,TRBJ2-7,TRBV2,CASSSGTYEQYF,TGTGCCAGCAGTTCAGGGACCTACGAGCAGTACTTC
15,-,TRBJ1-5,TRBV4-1,CASSQPGGSNQPQHF,TGCGCCAGCAGCCAACCGGGGGGTAGCAATCAGCCCCAGCATTTT